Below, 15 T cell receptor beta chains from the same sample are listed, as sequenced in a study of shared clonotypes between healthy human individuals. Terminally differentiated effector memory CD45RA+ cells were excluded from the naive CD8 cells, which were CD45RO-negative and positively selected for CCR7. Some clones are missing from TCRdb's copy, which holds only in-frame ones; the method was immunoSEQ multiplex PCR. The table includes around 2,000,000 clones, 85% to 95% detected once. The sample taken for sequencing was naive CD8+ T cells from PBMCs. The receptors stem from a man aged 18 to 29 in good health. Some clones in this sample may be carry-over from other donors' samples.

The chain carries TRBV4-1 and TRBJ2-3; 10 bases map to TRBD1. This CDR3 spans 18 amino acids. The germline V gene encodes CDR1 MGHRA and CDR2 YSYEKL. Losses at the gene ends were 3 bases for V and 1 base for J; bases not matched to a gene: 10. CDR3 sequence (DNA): TGCGCCAGCAGCCAGGGGACAGGGGCCGGCGGGGGCACAGATACGCAGTATTTT. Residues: CASSQGTGAGGGTDTQYF.

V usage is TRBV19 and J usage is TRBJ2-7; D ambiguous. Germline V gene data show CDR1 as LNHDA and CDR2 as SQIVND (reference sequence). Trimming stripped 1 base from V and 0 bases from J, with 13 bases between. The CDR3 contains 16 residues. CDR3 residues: CASSIAGFPYSYEQYF. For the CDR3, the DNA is TGTGCCAGTAGTATAGCCGGGTTCCCTTACTCCTACGAGCAGTACTTC.

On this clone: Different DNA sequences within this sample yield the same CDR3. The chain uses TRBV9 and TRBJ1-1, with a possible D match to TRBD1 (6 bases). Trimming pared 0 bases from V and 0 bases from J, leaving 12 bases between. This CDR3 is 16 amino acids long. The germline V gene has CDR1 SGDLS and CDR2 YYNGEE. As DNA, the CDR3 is TGTGCCAGCAGCGTAGTTGGGGGCCCCATGAACACTGAAGCTTTCTTT. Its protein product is CASSVVGGPMNTEAFF.

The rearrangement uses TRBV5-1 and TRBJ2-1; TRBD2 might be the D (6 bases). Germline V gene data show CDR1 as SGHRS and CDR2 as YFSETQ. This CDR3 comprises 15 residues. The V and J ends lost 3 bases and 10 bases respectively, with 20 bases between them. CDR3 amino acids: CASSWASTGAKEQFF. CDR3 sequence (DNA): TGCGCCAGCAGCTGGGCGTCTACGGGAGCGAAAGAGCAGTTCTTC. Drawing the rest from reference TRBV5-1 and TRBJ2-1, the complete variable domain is KAGVTQTPRYLIKTRGQQVTLSCSPISGHRSVSWYQQTPGQGLQFLFEYFSETQRNKGNFPGRFSGRQFSNSRSEMNVSTLELGDSALYLCASSWASTGAKEQFFGPGTRLTVL.

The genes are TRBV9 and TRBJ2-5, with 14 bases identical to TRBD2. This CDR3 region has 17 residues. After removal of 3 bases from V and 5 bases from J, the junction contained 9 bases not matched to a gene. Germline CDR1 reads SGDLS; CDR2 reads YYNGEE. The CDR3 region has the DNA TGTGCCAGCAGCGGACCCGGGACTAGCGGGAGAGTGGAGACCCAGTACTTC. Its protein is CASSGPGTSGRVETQYF. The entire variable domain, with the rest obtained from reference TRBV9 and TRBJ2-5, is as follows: DSGVTQTPKHLITATGQRVTLRCSPRSGDLSVYWYQQSLDQGLQFLIQYYNGEERAKGNILERFSAQQFPDLHSELNLSSLELGDSALYFCASSGPGTSGRVETQYFGPGTRLLVL.

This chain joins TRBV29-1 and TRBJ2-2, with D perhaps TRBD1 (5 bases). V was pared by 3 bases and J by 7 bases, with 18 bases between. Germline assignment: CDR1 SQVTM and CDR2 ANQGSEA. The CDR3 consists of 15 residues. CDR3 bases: TGCAGCGTTGAGGCCCCAGGGAACGATGTCGGGGAGCTGTTTTTT. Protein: CSVEAPGNDVGELFF.

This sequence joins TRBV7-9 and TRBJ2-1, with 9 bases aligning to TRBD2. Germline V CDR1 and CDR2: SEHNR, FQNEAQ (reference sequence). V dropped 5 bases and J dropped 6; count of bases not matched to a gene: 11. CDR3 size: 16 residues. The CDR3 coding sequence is TGTGCCAGCAGCCAGGGGGGACTAGCATTGAGCAATGAGCAGTTCTTC. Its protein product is CASSQGGLALSNEQFF.

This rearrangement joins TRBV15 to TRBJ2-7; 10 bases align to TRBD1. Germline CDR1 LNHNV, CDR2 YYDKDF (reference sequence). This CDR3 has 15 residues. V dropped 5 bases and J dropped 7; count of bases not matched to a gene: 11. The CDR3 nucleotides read TGTGCCACCAGCGGGGGACAGGGGATTTTGTGGGAGCAGTACTTC. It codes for CATSGGQGILWEQYF.

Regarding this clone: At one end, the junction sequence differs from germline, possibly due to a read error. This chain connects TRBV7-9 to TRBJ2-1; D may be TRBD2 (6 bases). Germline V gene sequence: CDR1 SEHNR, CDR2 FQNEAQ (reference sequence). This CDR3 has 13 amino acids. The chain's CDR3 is CASSLAIGNEQFF. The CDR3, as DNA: TGTGCCAGCAGCCTAGCGATCGGCAATGAGCAGTTCTTC.

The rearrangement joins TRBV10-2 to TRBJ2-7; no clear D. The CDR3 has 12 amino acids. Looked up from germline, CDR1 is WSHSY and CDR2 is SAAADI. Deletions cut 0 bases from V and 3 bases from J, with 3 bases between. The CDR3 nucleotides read TGCGCCAGCAGTGAGTCGAACTACGAGCAGTACTTC. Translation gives CASSESNYEQYF.

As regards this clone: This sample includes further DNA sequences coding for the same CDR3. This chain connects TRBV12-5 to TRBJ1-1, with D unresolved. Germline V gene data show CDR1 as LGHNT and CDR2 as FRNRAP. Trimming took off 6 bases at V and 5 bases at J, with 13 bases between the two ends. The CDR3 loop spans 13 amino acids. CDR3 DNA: TGTGCTAGTGGCTTCCAGACGGGTACTGAAGCTTTCTTT. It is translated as CASGFQTGTEAFF.

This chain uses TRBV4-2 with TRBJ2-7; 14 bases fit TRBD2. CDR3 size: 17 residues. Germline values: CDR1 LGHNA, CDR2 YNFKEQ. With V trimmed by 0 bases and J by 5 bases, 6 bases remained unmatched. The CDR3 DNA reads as TGTGCCAGCAGCCAAGAACGGAGACTAGCGGGAGGGAACGAGCAGTACTTC. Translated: CASSQERRLAGGNEQYF.

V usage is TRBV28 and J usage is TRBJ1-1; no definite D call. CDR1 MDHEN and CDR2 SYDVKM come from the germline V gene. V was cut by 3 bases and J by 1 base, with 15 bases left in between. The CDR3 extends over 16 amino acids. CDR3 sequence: CASSLSDWSANTEAFF. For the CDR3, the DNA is TGTGCCAGCAGTTTGTCGGATTGGTCGGCGAACACTGAAGCTTTCTTT. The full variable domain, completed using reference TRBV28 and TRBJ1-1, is DVKVTQSSRYLVKRTGEKVFLECVQDMDHENMFWYRQDPGLGLRLIYFSYDVKMKEKGDIPEGYSVSREKKERFSLILESASTNQTSMYLCASSLSDWSANTEAFFGQGTRLTVV.

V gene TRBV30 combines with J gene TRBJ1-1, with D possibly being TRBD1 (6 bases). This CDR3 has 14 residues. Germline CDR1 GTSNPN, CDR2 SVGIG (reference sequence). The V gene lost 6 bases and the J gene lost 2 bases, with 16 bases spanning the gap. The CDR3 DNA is TGTGCCTGTTTGGGGGGGGGCCTAAACACTGAAGCTTTCTTT. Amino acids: CACLGGGLNTEAFF.

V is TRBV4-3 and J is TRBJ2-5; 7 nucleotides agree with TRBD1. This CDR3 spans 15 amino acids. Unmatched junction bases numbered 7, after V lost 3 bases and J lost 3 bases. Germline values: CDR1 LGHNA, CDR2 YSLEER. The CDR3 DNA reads TGCGCCAGCAGCCAGGGGACAGCCCTTAAAGAGACCCAGTACTTC. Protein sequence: CASSQGTALKETQYF.